This entry lists 11 T cell receptor beta chains sequenced from one sample in a study of blood T cell repertoires in COVID-19. Sequencing was performed with immunoSEQ multiplex PCR; in TCRdb, only in-frame clones are kept and a portion is missing. The profile shows about 160,000 clones, 92% of them singletons. Sequencing input: peripheral blood. The receptors stem from a young man with COVID-19, enrolled during active disease.

The V call is TRBV5-1, the J call TRBJ1-2; possibly TRBD1 for D (6 bases). The V end was cut by 1 base, the J end by 4 bases, with 17 bases between. The CDR3 is 16 residues long. Looked up from germline, CDR1 is SGHRS and CDR2 is YFSETQ. The CDR3 nucleotides read TGCGCCAGCAGCTTGAAACAGGGATCAGCATTCTATGGCTACACCTTC. Its translation is CASSLKQGSAFYGYTF.

The chain couples TRBV10-3 to TRBJ2-3, with 10 bases identical to TRBD1. The length of the CDR3 is 15 residues. V shed 8 bases, J shed 2 bases, and the junction held 7 bases outside the gene matches. Looked up from germline, CDR1 is ENHRY and CDR2 is SYGVKD. CDR3 coding DNA: TGTGCCATCGACGCGGGACAGGGGAACACAGATACGCAGTATTTT. Its translation: CAIDAGQGNTDTQYF.

This chain joins TRBV5-1 and TRBJ2-5; 9 bases map to TRBD1. The V gene's germline CDR1 is SGHRS and CDR2 YFSETQ. The CDR3 contains 16 residues. Trimming cost V 5 bases and J 4 bases; bases outside gene matches: 12. CDR3 nucleotides: TGCGCCAGCAGTCGGGGACAGGGTTTAGTAGGAGAGACCCAGTACTTC. Translating gives CASSRGQGLVGETQYF.

The chain is built from TRBV7-2 and TRBJ1-2; 7 bases map to TRBD1. The V gene's germline CDR1 is SGHTA and CDR2 FQGNSA. Trimming cost V 0 bases and J 14 bases; bases outside gene matches: 12. The CDR3 length is 14 residues. As DNA, the CDR3 is TGTGCCAGCAGCTTAGCGGGACAGATTACTGGAGGGACCTTC. Its protein product is CASSLAGQITGGTF. Variable domain in full (rest from reference TRBV7-2 and TRBJ1-2): GAGVSQSPSNKVTEKGKDVELRCDPISGHTALYWYRQSLGQGLEFLIYFQGNSAPDKSGLPSDRFSAERTGGSVSTLTIQRTQQEDSAVYLCASSLAGQITGGTFGSGTRLTVV.

CDR3 in amino acids: CASSLDTSYEQYF. CDR3 nucleotide sequence: TGTGCCAGCAGCTTAGACACCTCCTACGAGCAGTACTTC. This chain links TRBV7-3 with TRBJ2-7; D is undetermined. The germline gives CDR1 SGHTA, CDR2 FQGTGA. The V gene lost 2 bases and the J gene lost 0 bases, with 5 bases spanning the gap. This CDR3 region has 13 residues.

The chain combines TRBV14 with TRBJ1-4, with D unclear. Germline V CDR1 and CDR2: SGHDN, FVKESK. Trimming removed 1 base from V and 6 bases from J, with 12 bases in between. The CDR3 is 15 amino acids. CDR3 coding DNA: TGTGCCAGCAGCCAAGTTCGGTCCTTAGATGAAAAACTGTTTTTT. Translating gives CASSQVRSLDEKLFF. Drawing the rest from reference TRBV14 and TRBJ1-4, the complete variable domain is EAGVTQFPSHSVIEKGQTVTLRCDPISGHDNLYWYRRVMGKEIKFLLHFVKESKQDESGMPNNRFLAERTGGTYSTLKVQPAELEDSGVYFCASSQVRSLDEKLFFGSGTQLSVL.

The CDR3 nucleotides read TGTGCCAGCAGTTTCCCGCCGGGGGGAAATTCACCCCTCCACTTT. It specifies CASSFPPGGNSPLHF. The chain joins TRBV6-2 or TRBV6-3 to TRBJ1-6, with D perhaps TRBD1 (5 bases). This CDR3 has 15 residues. The germline V gene has CDR1 MNHEY and CDR2 SVGEGT. Trimming shortened V by 4 bases and J by 7 bases, and 14 bases separated the two germline ends.

The chain carries TRBV16 and TRBJ1-4, with 10 bases fitting TRBD1. Germline values: CDR1 KGHSY, CDR2 FQNENV. The J segment lost 0 bases and the V segment lost 5 bases, leaving 9 bases of the junction unmatched. This CDR3 is built from 18 residues. This CDR3 reads CASSEGQGRAATNEKLFF. The CDR3 coding sequence is TGTGCCAGCAGCGAGGGACAGGGGAGGGCAGCAACTAATGAAAAACTGTTTTTT.

The chain joins TRBV2 to TRBJ2-1, with TRBD2 matching 12 bases. V shed 2 bases, J shed 8 bases, and the junction held 10 bases outside the gene matches. CDR1 is SNHLY and CDR2 is FYNNEI in the germline V gene. The CDR3 has 17 residues. The CDR3 is CASSEPYTSGGLDEQFF. CDR3 nucleotides: TGTGCCAGCAGTGAACCCTACACTAGCGGGGGGTTAGATGAGCAGTTCTTC.

The chain uses TRBV19 and TRBJ2-5; 9 bases agree with TRBD2. The CDR3 totals 13 residues. Germline CDR1 LNHDA, CDR2 SQIVND (reference sequence). V was pared by 4 bases and J by 5 bases, with 2 bases of the junction left unmatched. The DNA of the CDR3 is TGTGCCAGTAGTAATAGCGGGAGTGAGACCCAGTACTTC. The encoded protein is CASSNSGSETQYF.

The J gene is TRBJ1-2, the V gene TRBV6-2 or TRBV6-3; the match to TRBD1 covers 7 bases. This CDR3 is built from 18 residues. V was clipped by 0 bases and J by 2 bases; unmatched bases: 12. Germline assignment: CDR1 MNHEY and CDR2 SVGEGT. The CDR3 spells CASSYSGQATSANYGYTF. The CDR3 DNA is TGTGCCAGCAGTTACTCAGGACAGGCCACTTCGGCGAACTATGGCTACACCTTC.